This T cell receptor beta chain is drawn from a study of blood T cell repertoires in COVID-19. This clone was observed once. Some clones are missing from TCRdb's copy, which holds only in-frame ones; the method was immunoSEQ multiplex PCR. The table has around 300,000 clones, 90% seen once; the top ten hold around 0.93%. V was clipped by 0 bases and J by 8 bases, with 18 bases between them. CDR1 is SGHRS and CDR2 is YFSETQ in the germline V gene. CDR3 length: 16 residues. The chain combines TRBV5-1 with TRBJ2-1; tentatively, D is TRBD2 (5 bases). The specimen was peripheral blood. This TCR came from a woman in her 40s with COVID-19, enrolled during active disease. CDR3 region: CASSLASSRSGYEQFF. DNA for the CDR3: TGCGCCAGCAGCTTGGCGTCTAGCAGGAGTGGTTATGAGCAGTTCTTC.